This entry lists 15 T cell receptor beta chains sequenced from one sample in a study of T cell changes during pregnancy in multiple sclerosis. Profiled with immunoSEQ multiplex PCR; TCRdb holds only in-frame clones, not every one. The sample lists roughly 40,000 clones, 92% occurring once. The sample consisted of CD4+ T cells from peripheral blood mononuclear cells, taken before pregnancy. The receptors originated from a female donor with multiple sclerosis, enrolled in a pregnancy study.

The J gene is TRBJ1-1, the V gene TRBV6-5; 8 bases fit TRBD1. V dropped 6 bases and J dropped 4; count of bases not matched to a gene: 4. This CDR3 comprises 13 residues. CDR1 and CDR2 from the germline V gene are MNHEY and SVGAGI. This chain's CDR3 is CASRQGALTEAFF. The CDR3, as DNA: TGTGCCAGCAGGCAGGGGGCGCTCACTGAAGCTTTCTTT.

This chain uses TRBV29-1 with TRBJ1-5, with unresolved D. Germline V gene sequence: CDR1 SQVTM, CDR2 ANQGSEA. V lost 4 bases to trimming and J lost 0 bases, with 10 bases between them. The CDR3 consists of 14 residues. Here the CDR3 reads CSVGTGISNQPQHF. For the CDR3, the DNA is TGCAGCGTTGGAACCGGGATTAGCAATCAGCCCCAGCATTTT.

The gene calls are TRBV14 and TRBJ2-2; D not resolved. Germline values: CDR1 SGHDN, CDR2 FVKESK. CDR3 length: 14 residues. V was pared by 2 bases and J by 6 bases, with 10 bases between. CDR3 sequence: CASSQRVGAGELFF. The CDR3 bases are TGTGCCAGCAGCCAACGGGTTGGCGCCGGGGAGCTGTTTTTT.

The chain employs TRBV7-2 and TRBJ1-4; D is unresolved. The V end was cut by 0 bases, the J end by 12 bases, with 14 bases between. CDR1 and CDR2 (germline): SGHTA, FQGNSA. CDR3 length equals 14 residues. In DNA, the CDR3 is TGTGCCAGCAGCTTAGCGTTGGGCAATGGTGAACTGTTTTTT. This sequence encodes CASSLALGNGELFF.

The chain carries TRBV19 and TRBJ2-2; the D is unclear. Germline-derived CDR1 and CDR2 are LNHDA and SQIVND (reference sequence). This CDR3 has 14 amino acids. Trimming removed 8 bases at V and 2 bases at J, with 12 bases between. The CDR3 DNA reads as TGTGCCAGTTGTAGTTCCCTTAACACCGGGGAGCTGTTTTTT. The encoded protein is CASCSSLNTGELFF. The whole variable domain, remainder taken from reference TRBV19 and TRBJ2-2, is DGGITQSPKYLFRKEGQNVTLSCEQNLNHDAMYWYRQDPGQGLRLIYYSQIVNDFQKGDIAEGYSVSREKKESFPLTVTSAQKNPTAFYLCASCSSLNTGELFFGEGSRLTVL.

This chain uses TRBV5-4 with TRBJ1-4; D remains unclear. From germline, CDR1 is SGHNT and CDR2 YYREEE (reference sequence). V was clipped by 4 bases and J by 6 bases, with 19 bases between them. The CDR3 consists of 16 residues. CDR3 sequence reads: CASSSSGVDDHEKLFF. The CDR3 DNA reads TGTGCCAGCAGCAGTTCGGGAGTAGATGATCATGAAAAACTGTTTTTT.

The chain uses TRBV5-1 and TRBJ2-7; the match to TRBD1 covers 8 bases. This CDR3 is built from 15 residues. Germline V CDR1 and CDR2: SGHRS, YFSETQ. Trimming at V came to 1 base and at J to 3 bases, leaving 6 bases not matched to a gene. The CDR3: CASSLTTGEGYEQYF. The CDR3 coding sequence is TGCGCCAGCAGCTTGACGACAGGGGAAGGCTACGAGCAGTACTTC.

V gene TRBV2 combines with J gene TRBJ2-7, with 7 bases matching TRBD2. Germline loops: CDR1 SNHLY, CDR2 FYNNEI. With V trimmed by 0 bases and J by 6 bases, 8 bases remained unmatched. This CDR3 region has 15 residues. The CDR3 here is CASSEAGGSHVEQYF. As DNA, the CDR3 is TGTGCCAGCAGTGAAGCGGGGGGGTCCCATGTCGAGCAGTACTTC.

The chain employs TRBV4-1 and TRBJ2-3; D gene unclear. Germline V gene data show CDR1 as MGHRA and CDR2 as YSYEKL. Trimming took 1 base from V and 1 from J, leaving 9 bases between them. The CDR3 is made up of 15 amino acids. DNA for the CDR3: TGCGCCAGCAGCCAAGGAGACTCCCGCACAGATACGCAGTATTTT. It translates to CASSQGDSRTDTQYF.

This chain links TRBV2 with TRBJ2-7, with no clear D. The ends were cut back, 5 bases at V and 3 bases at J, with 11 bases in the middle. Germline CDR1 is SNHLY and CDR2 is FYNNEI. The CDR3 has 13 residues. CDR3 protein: CASSLQALYEQYF. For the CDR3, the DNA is TGTGCCAGCAGTCTGCAGGCCCTCTACGAGCAGTACTTC.

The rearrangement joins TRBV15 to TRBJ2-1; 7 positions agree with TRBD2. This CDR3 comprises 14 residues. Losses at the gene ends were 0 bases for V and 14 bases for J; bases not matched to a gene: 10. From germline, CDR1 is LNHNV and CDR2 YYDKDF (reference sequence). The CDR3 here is CATSRDRSGDRKFF. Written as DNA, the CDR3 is TGTGCCACCAGCAGAGATAGGAGCGGGGACCGAAAGTTCTTC. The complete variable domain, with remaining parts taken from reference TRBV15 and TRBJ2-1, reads DAMVIQNPRYQVTQFGKPVTLSCSQTLNHNVMYWYQQKSSQAPKLLFHYYDKDFNNEADTPDNFQSRRPNTSFCFLDIRSPGLGDTAMYLCATSRDRSGDRKFFGPGTRLTVL.

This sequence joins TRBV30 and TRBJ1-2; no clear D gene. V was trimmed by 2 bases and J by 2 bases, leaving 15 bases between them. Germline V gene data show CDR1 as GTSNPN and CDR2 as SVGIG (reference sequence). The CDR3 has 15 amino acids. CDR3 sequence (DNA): TGTGCCTGGAGTTACGGGGTTTACGGGAACTATGGCTACACCTTC. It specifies CAWSYGVYGNYGYTF.

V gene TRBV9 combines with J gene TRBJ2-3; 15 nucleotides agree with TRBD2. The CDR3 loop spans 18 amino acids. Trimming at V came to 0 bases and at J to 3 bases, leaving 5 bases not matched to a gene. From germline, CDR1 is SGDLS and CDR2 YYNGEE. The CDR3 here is CASSVERTSGRATDTQYF. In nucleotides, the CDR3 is TGTGCCAGCAGCGTAGAACGGACTAGCGGGAGGGCGACAGATACGCAGTATTTT.

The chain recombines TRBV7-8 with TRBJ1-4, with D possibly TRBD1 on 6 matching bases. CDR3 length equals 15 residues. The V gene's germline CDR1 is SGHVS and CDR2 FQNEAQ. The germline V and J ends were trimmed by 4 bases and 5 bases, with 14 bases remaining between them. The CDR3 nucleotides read TGTGCCAGCAGCTCCGGGAGGGGGGGGAATGAAAAACTGTTTTTT. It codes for CASSSGRGGNEKLFF. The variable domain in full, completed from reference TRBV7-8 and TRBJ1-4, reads GAGVSQSPRYKVAKRGQDVALRCDPISGHVSLFWYQQALGQGPEFLTYFQNEAQLDKSGLPSDRFFAERPEGSVSTLKIQRTQQEDSAVYLCASSSGRGGNEKLFFGSGTQLSVL.

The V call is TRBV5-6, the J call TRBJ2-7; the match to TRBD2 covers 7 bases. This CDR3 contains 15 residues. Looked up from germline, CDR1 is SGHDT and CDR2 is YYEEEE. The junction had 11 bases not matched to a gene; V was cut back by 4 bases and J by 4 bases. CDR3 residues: CASSPPPGGGYEQYF. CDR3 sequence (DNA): TGTGCCAGCAGCCCCCCCCCGGGGGGTGGTTACGAGCAGTACTTC. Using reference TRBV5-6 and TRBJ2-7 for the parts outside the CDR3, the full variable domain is DAGVTQSPTHLIKTRGQQVTLRCSPKSGHDTVSWYQQALGQGPQFIFQYYEEEERQRGNFPDRFSGHQFPNYSSELNVNALLLGDSALYLCASSPPPGGGYEQYFGPGTRLTVT.